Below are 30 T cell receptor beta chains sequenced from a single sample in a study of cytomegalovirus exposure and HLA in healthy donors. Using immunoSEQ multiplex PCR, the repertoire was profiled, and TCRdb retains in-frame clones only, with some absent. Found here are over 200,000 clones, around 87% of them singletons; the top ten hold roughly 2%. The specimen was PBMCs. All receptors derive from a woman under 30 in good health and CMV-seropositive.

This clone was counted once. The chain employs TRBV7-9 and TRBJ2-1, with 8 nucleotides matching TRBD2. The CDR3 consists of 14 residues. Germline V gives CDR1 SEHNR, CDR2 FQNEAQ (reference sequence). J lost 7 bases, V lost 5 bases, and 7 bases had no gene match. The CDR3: CASSVLAGTNEQFF. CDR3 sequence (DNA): TGTGCCAGCAGCGTTTTAGCGGGGACTAATGAGCAGTTCTTC.

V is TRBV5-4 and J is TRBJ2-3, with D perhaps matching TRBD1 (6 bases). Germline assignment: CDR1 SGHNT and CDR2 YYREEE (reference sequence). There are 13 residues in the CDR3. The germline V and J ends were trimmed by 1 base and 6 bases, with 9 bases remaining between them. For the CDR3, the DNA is TGTGCCAGCAGCTTGAACAGGGATGATACGCAGTATTTT. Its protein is CASSLNRDDTQYF.

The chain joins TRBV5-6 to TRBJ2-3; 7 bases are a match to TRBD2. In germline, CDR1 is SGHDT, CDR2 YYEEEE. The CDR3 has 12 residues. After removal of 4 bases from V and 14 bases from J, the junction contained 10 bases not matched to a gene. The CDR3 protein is CASSSGEGRRYF. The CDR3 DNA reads TGTGCCAGCAGCAGCGGGGAGGGGAGACGGTATTTT.

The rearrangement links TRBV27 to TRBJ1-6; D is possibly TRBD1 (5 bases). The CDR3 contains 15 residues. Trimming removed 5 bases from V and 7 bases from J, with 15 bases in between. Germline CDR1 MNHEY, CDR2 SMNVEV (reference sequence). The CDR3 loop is CASSIGHLVNSPLHF. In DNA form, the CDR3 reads TGTGCCAGCAGTATTGGACACCTTGTAAATTCACCCCTCCACTTT.

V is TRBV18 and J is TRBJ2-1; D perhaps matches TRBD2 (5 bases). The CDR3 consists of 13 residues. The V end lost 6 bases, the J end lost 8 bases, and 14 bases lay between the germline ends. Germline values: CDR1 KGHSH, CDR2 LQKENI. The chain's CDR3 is CASSRETWHEQFF. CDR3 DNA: TGTGCCAGCTCGAGGGAGACCTGGCATGAGCAGTTCTTC.

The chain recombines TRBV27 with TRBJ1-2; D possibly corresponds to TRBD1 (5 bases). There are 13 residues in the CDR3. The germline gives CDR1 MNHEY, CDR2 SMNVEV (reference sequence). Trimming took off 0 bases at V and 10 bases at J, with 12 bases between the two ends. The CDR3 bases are TGTGCCAGCAGTTTATCGTCTGACAGAGACTACACCTTC. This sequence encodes CASSLSSDRDYTF.

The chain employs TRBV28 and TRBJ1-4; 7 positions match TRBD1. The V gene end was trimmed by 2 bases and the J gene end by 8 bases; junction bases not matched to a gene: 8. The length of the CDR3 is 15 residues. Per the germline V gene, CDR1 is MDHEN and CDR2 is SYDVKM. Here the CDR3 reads CASSLPTGAGEKLFF. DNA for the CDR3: TGTGCCAGCAGTTTACCCACAGGGGCAGGGGAAAAACTGTTTTTT.

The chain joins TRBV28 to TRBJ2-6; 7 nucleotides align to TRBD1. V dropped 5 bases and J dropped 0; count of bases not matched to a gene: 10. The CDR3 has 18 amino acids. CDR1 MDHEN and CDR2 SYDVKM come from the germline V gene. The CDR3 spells CASSRFTGAGSGANVLTF. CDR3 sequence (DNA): TGTGCCAGCAGTCGATTCACAGGGGCCGGCTCTGGGGCCAACGTCCTGACTTTC.

The CDR3 coding sequence is TGCAGCGTTGAGGCGCGTAACCGGGCCGGGGGTGGCTACACCTTC. Amino acids: CSVEARNRAGGGYTF. The V gene is TRBV29-1, the J gene TRBJ1-2; a weak D match, TRBD1 (5 bases). V lost 3 bases and J 7 bases, leaving 21 bases between the germline ends. This CDR3 has 15 residues. CDR1 and CDR2 (germline): SQVTM, ANQGSEA.

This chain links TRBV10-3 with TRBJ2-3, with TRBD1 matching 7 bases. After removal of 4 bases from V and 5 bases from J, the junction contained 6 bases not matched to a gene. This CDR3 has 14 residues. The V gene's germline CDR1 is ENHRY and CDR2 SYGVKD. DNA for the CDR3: TGTGCCATCAGTGCCGAGACAGGGCGAGATACGCAGTATTTT. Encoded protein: CAISAETGRDTQYF.

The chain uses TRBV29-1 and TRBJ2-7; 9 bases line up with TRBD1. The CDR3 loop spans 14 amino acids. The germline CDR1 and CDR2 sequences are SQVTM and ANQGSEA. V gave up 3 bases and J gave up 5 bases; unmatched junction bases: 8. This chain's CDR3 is CSVEATGTGNEQYF. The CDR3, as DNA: TGCAGCGTTGAGGCGACCGGGACAGGGAACGAGCAGTACTTC.

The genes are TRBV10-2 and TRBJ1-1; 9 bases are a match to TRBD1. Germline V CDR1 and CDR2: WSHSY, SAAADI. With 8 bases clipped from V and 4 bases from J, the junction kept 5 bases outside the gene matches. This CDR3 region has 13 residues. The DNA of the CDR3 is TGCGCCAGCGGACAACAGGGGGCCACTGAAGCTTTCTTT. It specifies CASGQQGATEAFF.

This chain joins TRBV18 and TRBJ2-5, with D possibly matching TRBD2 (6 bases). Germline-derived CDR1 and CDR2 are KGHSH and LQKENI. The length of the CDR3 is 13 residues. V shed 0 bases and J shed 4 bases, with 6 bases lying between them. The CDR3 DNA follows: TGTGCCAGCTCACCACCGGGAGGAGAGACCCAGTACTTC. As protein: CASSPPGGETQYF.

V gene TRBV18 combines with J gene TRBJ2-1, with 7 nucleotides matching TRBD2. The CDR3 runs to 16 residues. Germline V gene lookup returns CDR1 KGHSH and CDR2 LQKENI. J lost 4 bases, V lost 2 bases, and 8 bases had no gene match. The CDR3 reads CASSPGGGSLYNEQFF. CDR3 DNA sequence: TGTGCCAGCTCACCAGGCGGCGGGAGTTTATACAATGAGCAGTTCTTC. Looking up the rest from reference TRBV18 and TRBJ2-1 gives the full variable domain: NAGVMQNPRHLVRRRGQEARLRCSPMKGHSHVYWYRQLPEEGLKFMVYLQKENIIDESGMPKERFSAEFPKEGPSILRIQQVVRGDSAAYFCASSPGGGSLYNEQFFGPGTRLTVL.

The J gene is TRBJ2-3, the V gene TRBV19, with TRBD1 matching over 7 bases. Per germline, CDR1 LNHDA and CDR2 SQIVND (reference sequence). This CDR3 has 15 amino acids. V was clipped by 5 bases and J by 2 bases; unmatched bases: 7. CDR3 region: CASSFRDSDTDTQYF. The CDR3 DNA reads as TGTGCCAGTAGTTTCCGGGACAGCGACACAGATACGCAGTATTTT.

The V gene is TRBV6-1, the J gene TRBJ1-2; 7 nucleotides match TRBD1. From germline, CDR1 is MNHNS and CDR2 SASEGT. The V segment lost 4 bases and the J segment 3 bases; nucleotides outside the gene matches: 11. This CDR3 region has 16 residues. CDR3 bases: TGTGCCAGCAGTGCAGCCCGACAGGGTAGGGACTATGGCTACACCTTC. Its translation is CASSAARQGRDYGYTF.

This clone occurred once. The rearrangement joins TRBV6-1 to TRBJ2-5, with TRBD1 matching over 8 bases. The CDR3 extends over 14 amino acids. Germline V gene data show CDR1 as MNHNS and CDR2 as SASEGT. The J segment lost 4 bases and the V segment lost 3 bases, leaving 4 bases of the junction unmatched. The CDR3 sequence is CASSEWTGRETQYF. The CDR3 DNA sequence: TGTGCCAGCAGTGAGTGGACAGGGAGAGAGACCCAGTACTTC.

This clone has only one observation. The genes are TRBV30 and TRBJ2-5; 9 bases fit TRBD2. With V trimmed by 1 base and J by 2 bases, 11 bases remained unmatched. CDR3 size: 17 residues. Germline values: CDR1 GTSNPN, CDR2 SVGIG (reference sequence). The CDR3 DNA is TGTGCCTGGAGTGCTCCCCGGACTAGCGTCTCTCAAGAGACCCAGTACTTC. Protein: CAWSAPRTSVSQETQYF.

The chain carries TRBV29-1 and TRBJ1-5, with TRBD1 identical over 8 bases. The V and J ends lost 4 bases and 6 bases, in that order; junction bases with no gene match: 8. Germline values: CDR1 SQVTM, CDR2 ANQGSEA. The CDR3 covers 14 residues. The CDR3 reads CSVATGGVSQPQHF. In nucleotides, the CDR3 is TGCAGCGTTGCTACAGGGGGAGTCTCTCAGCCCCAGCATTTT.

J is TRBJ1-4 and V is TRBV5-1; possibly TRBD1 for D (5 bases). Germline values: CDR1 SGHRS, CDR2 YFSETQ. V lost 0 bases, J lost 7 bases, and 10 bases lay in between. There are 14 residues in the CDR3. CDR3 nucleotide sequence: TGCGCCAGCAGCTTGGTTGGGGGGAGTGAAAAACTGTTTTTT. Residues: CASSLVGGSEKLFF. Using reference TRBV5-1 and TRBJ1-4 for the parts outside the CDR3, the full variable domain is KAGVTQTPRYLIKTRGQQVTLSCSPISGHRSVSWYQQTPGQGLQFLFEYFSETQRNKGNFPGRFSGRQFSNSRSEMNVSTLELGDSALYLCASSLVGGSEKLFFGSGTQLSVL.

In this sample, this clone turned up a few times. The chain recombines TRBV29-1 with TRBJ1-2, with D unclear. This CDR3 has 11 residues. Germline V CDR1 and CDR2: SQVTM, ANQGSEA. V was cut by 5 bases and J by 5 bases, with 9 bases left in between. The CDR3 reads CSVHTGYGYTF. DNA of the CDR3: TGCAGCGTTCATACGGGGTATGGCTACACCTTC.

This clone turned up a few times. The CDR3 sequence is CASSPETDTYEQYF. CDR3 nucleotide sequence: TGTGCCAGCAGCCCAGAGACAGATACCTACGAGCAGTACTTC. This rearrangement joins TRBV27 to TRBJ2-7; possibly TRBD1 for D (5 bases). V gave up 6 bases and J gave up 2 bases, with 14 bases separating them. The CDR3 contains 14 residues. CDR1 and CDR2 (germline): MNHEY, SMNVEV (reference sequence).

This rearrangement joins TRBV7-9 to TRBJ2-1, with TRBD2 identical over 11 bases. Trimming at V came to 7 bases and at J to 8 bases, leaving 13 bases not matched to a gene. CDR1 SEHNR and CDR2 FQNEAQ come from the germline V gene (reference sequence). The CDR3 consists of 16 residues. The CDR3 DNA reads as TGTGCCAGCACCCCCATACTAGCGGGAGTTGCCGATGAGCAGTTCTTC. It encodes CASTPILAGVADEQFF.

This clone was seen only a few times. CDR3 loop: CASSQVDRGRIDTGELFF. CDR3 nucleotides: TGCGCCAGCAGCCAGGTTGACAGGGGGCGCATAGACACCGGGGAGCTGTTTTTT. The chain employs TRBV4-1 and TRBJ2-2; 10 bases map to TRBD1. This CDR3 spans 18 amino acids. Trimming cost V 3 bases and J 3 bases; bases outside gene matches: 10. Germline CDR1 and CDR2: MGHRA and YSYEKL.

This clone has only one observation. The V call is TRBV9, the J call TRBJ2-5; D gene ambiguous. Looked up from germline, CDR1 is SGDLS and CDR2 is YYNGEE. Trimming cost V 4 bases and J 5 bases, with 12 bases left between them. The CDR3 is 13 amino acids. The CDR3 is CASSYGPEETQYF. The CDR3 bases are TGTGCCAGCAGCTACGGTCCTGAGGAGACCCAGTACTTC. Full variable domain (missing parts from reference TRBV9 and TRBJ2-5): DSGVTQTPKHLITATGQRVTLRCSPRSGDLSVYWYQQSLDQGLQFLIQYYNGEERAKGNILERFSAQQFPDLHSELNLSSLELGDSALYFCASSYGPEETQYFGPGTRLLVL.

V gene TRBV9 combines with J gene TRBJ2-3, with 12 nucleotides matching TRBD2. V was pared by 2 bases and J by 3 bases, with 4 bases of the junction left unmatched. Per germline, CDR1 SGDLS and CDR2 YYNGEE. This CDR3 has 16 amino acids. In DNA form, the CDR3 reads TGTGCCAGCAGCGTGAGACTAGCGGGAGCGACAGATACGCAGTATTTT. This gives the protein CASSVRLAGATDTQYF.

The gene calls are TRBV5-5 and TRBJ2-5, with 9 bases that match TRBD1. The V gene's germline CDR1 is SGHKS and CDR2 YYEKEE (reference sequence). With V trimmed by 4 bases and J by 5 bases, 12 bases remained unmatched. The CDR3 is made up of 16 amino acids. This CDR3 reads CASSLGGTGLGETQYF. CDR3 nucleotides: TGTGCCAGCAGCCTAGGCGGGACAGGGCTTGGTGAGACCCAGTACTTC.

The CDR3: CAWSVPGLAVSREQFF. The DNA of the CDR3 is TGTGCCTGGAGTGTACCCGGACTAGCGGTGAGCAGGGAACAGTTCTTC. This chain joins TRBV30 and TRBJ2-1; 10 bases are shared with TRBD2. CDR3 length equals 16 residues. Germline-derived CDR1 and CDR2 are GTSNPN and SVGIG (reference sequence). After removal of 0 bases from V and 13 bases from J, the junction contained 15 bases not matched to a gene.

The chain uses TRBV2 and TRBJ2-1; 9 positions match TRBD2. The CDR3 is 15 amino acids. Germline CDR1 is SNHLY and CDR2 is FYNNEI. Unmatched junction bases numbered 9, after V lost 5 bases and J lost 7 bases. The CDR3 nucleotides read TGTGCCAGCAGTTCCCAGGCGGGAGGGTTGAATGAGCAGTTCTTC. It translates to CASSSQAGGLNEQFF.

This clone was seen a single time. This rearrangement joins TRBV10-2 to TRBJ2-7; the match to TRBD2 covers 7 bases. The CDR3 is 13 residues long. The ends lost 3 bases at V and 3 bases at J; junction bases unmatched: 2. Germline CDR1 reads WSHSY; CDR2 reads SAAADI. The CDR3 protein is CASSDGLVYEQYF. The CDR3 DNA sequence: TGCGCCAGCAGTGACGGACTAGTCTACGAGCAGTACTTC.